This T cell receptor (beta chain) came from a study of blood T cells in healthy people across ages. Study-level results: Unsorted PBMCs prevented conclusive naive versus antigen-experienced comparison.

Using a J-beta primer mix together with a sample-barcoded 5' primer, a second PCR was run for roughly 6 to 12 cycles. Every sample produced at least 2.5 million CDR3-containing paired-end reads. TCRdb called the 5' RACE reads again in MiXCR, with one record for every CDR3 protein. The repertoire has roughly 830,000 distinct CDR3 sequences, 62% of them found once; the top ten carry 28%. This clonotype was seen only a few times. The target antigen is unknown. Donors were healthy Caucasian individuals from Russia aged roughly 6 to 90. With each sample, at least 5 micrograms of total RNA were extracted. There are 16 residues in the CDR3. Germline lookup yields CDR1 SGHRS and CDR2 YFSETQ. The V gene lost 0 bases and the J gene lost 6 bases, with 18 bases spanning the gap.

The V and J genes are TRBV5-1 and TRBJ1-2; D is possibly TRBD1 (6 bases). This sequence originates from a man between 25 and 39 years old in good health. The sample taken for sequencing was blood. The CDR3 sequence is CASSLGGRAEVDGYTF. The CDR3 nucleotides are TGCGCCAGCAGCTTGGGGGGGCGTGCTGAGGTCGATGGCTACACCTTC.